Below, 14 T cell receptor beta chains from the same sample are listed, as sequenced in a study of blood T cell repertoires in COVID-19. TCRdb's table, derived via immunoSEQ multiplex PCR, lists solely in-frame clones and lacks some. The sample includes 75,000 to 95,000 clones, approximately 79% of them seen just once. Sequencing was performed on peripheral blood. These receptors were taken from a man between 65 and 85 years old with COVID-19, enrolled during active disease.

This sequence joins TRBV5-1 and TRBJ1-1; 7 bases are a match to TRBD1. Unmatched junction bases numbered 14, after V lost 3 bases and J lost 0 bases. This CDR3 is 18 amino acids long. Germline V lookup: CDR1 SGHRS, CDR2 YFSETQ. CDR3 loop: CASSWTPQGRSMNTEAFF. CDR3 bases: TGCGCCAGCAGCTGGACCCCACAGGGGAGGAGTATGAACACTGAAGCTTTCTTT.

The chain combines TRBV19 with TRBJ2-3; TRBD2 aligns across 11 bases. The CDR3 length is 15 residues. CDR1 is LNHDA and CDR2 is SQIVND in the germline V gene (reference sequence). V was clipped by 5 bases and J by 6 bases; unmatched bases: 7. Written as DNA, the CDR3 is TGTGCCAGTAGTTTAACTAGCGGGAGTCTCGATACGCAGTATTTT. The encoded protein is CASSLTSGSLDTQYF.

This clone was found a few times. This sequence joins TRBV9 and TRBJ2-7; D is possibly TRBD2 (6 bases). The V gene lost 10 bases and the J gene lost 5 bases, with 16 bases spanning the gap. This CDR3 region has 12 residues. Germline CDR1 reads SGDLS; CDR2 reads YYNGEE. The CDR3: CAGGAYRNEQYF. The CDR3 DNA is TGTGCCGGAGGGGCCTACAGGAACGAGCAGTACTTC.

The V call is TRBV28, the J call TRBJ2-1; TRBD2 matches 13 bases. Germline loops: CDR1 MDHEN, CDR2 SYDVKM. Trimming at V came to 6 bases and at J to 9 bases, leaving 5 bases not matched to a gene. CDR3 size: 14 residues. As DNA, the CDR3 is TGTGCCAGCAGGGGACTAGCGGGATTAAGTGAGCAGTTCTTC. Amino acids: CASRGLAGLSEQFF. The full variable domain, with the rest looked up from reference TRBV28 and TRBJ2-1, is DVKVTQSSRYLVKRTGEKVFLECVQDMDHENMFWYRQDPGLGLRLIYFSYDVKMKEKGDIPEGYSVSREKKERFSLILESASTNQTSMYLCASRGLAGLSEQFFGPGTRLTVL.

J is TRBJ1-2 and V is TRBV5-1; D is ambiguous. Trimming left V 0 bases short and J 4 bases short, with 10 bases between. The CDR3 runs 14 residues. CDR1 and CDR2 (germline): SGHRS, YFSETQ. Here the CDR3 reads CASSLVQASYGYTF. CDR3 sequence (DNA): TGCGCCAGCAGCTTGGTGCAGGCCAGCTATGGCTACACCTTC.

The CDR3 spells CASSVGEDYGYTF. The CDR3 DNA reads as TGTGCCAGCAGCGTGGGGGAGGACTATGGCTACACCTTC. The J gene is TRBJ1-2, the V gene TRBV6-1; perhaps TRBD1 as D (5 bases). The V and J ends lost 6 bases and 3 bases respectively, with 11 bases between them. CDR3 length equals 13 residues. Germline V lookup: CDR1 MNHNS, CDR2 SASEGT.

This chain uses TRBV7-9 with TRBJ1-6; 7 bases align to TRBD1. Germline CDR1 reads SEHNR; CDR2 reads FQNEAQ (reference sequence). The CDR3 length is 16 residues. J gave up 6 bases and V 4 bases, and 9 bases lay outside the gene matches. The CDR3 sequence is CASSYYWTGANSPLHF. The CDR3 DNA reads TGTGCCAGCAGCTATTACTGGACAGGCGCTAATTCACCCCTCCACTTT. Filled out from reference TRBV7-9 and TRBJ1-6, the complete variable domain reads DTGVSQNPRHKITKRGQNVTFRCDPISEHNRLYWYRQTLGQGPEFLTYFQNEAQLEKSRLLSDRFSAERPKGSFSTLEIQRTEQGDSAMYLCASSYYWTGANSPLHFGNGTRLTVT.

V and J are TRBV7-2 and TRBJ2-5, with 8 positions matching TRBD1. CDR3 length: 15 residues. Germline loops: CDR1 SGHTA, CDR2 FQGNSA. The V segment lost 5 bases and the J segment 2 bases; nucleotides outside the gene matches: 7. CDR3 bases: TGTGCCAGCAGCCTCAGACAGGGGCCACAAGAGACCCAGTACTTC. Protein product: CASSLRQGPQETQYF.

This clone was found a few times. The chain recombines TRBV12-5 with TRBJ2-7; the D gene is possibly TRBD2 (5 bases). V dropped 4 bases and J dropped 7 bases, with 8 bases sitting between them. CDR3 length: 11 residues. CDR1 is LGHNT, CDR2 FRNRAP, per germline. The CDR3 bases are TGTGCTAGTGGTTCGGGGTTTGAGCAGTACTTC. This codes for CASGSGFEQYF.

The chain carries TRBV5-4 and TRBJ2-5, with D maybe TRBD1 (7 bases). V was clipped by 4 bases and J by 2 bases, with 15 bases between them. Germline loops: CDR1 SGHNT, CDR2 YYREEE (reference sequence). The CDR3 runs to 15 residues. CDR3 DNA sequence: TGTGCCAGCAGCAGAGGCGGGACAGAACAAGAGACCCAGTACTTC. This translates into CASSRGGTEQETQYF. Full variable domain (rest looked up from reference TRBV5-4 and TRBJ2-5): ETGVTQSPTHLIKTRGQQVTLRCSSQSGHNTVSWYQQALGQGPQFIFQYYREEENGRGNFPPRFSGLQFPNYSSELNVNALELDDSALYLCASSRGGTEQETQYFGPGTRLLVL.

Concerning this clone: It may be a read error: a sequence one base away is much more abundant. The chain uses TRBV5-4 and TRBJ1-1; D gene unclear. This CDR3 is built from 13 residues. The V gene lost 5 bases and the J gene lost 1 base, with 9 bases spanning the gap. The germline gives CDR1 SGHNT, CDR2 YYREEE (reference sequence). CDR3 DNA sequence: TGTGCCAGCAGTTTAGCGCCGAACACTGAAGCTTTCTTT. It translates to CASSLAPNTEAFF.

In this sample, this clone turned up a few times. The chain combines TRBV7-9 with TRBJ2-7; no clear D gene. Germline loops: CDR1 SEHNR, CDR2 FQNEAQ (reference sequence). The CDR3 totals 15 residues. V was shortened by 1 base and J by 6 bases, with 16 bases between the two germline ends. The DNA for the CDR3 is TGTGCCAGCAGCTTAGAGTCTGCCCCACGTAGCGAGCAGTACTTC. Translation: CASSLESAPRSEQYF.

This rearrangement joins TRBV7-9 to TRBJ2-7, with 12 bases fitting TRBD2. Trimming cost V 5 bases and J 2 bases; bases outside gene matches: 16. Germline V lookup: CDR1 SEHNR, CDR2 FQNEAQ (reference sequence). CDR3 size: 19 residues. The CDR3 nucleotides read TGTGCCAGCAGCCTACGGGACTCGGGGACTAGCGGGCTAGCCTACGAGCAGTACTTC. Its protein product is CASSLRDSGTSGLAYEQYF.

The V call is TRBV28, the J call TRBJ1-4; D remains unclear. Germline values: CDR1 MDHEN, CDR2 SYDVKM. The CDR3 sequence is 12 residues long. V lost 2 bases and J 4 bases, leaving 2 bases between the germline ends. The CDR3 here is CASSLLNEKLFF. Here the CDR3 DNA reads TGTGCCAGCAGTTTACTTAATGAAAAACTGTTTTTT.